The text below deals with one T cell receptor (beta chain). What it recognizes is unknown. Some clones are missing from TCRdb's copy, which holds only in-frame ones; the method was immunoSEQ multiplex PCR. In the table there are under 15,000 clones, about 80% of which are singletons. CDR1 is SQVTM, CDR2 ANQGSEA, per germline. V shed 5 bases and J shed 6 bases, with 10 bases lying between them. The CDR3 totals 11 residues. This sample stems from a study of T cell clonotyping in hematopoietic cell transplantation. Study-wide points: Few recipient clonotypes overlapped donors; over 97% were de novo at given depth. Pathologically expanded recipient clonotypes increased progressively from day 30 to day 180 as diversity fell.

This chain connects TRBV29-1 to TRBJ1-1; D possibly corresponds to TRBD1 (5 bases). The TCR comes from a female patient in her 40s who had an allogeneic stem cell transplant from a related donor, so T cells may come from the graft donor. Some clones in this sample may be carry-over from other donors' samples. Sequences were derived from PBMCs, sampled 100 days after allogeneic stem cell transplant. CDR3 sequence: CSVPWGAEAFF. Here the CDR3 DNA reads TGCAGCGTTCCGTGGGGGGCTGAAGCTTTCTTT.